The 2 T cell receptor beta chains below come from one sample, sequenced in a study of T cells after yellow fever vaccination. TCRdb re-called the 5' RACE reads through MiXCR, storing one row per CDR3 protein. The table shows around 320,000 distinct CDR3 sequences, with 3.5% to 4.5% occurring only once. The sample here was PBMCs, taken 15 days after the yellow fever booster vaccination. Every receptor here comes from a man between 18 and 35 years old who received the YFV17D yellow fever vaccine.

Ten or more counts support this clonotype. The chain carries TRBV3-1 and TRBJ1-2; D call uncertain. The V end was cut by 1 base, the J end by 1 base, with 4 bases between. The V gene's germline CDR1 is LGHDT and CDR2 YNNKEL (reference sequence). This CDR3 is 13 amino acids long. As DNA, the CDR3 is TGTGCCAGCAGCCAAGGGGATAACTATGGCTACACCTTC. Translation gives CASSQGDNYGYTF.

DNA for the CDR3: TGTGCCAGCAGCACTAGGGATTACAGGGGAAGGTCCTACAATGAGCAGTTCTTC. Protein: CASSTRDYRGRSYNEQFF. The rearrangement links TRBV9 to TRBJ2-1; 7 bases fit TRBD1. The CDR3 runs to 18 residues. The ends lost 4 bases at V and 1 base at J; junction bases unmatched: 14. Germline CDR1 and CDR2: SGDLS and YYNGEE.